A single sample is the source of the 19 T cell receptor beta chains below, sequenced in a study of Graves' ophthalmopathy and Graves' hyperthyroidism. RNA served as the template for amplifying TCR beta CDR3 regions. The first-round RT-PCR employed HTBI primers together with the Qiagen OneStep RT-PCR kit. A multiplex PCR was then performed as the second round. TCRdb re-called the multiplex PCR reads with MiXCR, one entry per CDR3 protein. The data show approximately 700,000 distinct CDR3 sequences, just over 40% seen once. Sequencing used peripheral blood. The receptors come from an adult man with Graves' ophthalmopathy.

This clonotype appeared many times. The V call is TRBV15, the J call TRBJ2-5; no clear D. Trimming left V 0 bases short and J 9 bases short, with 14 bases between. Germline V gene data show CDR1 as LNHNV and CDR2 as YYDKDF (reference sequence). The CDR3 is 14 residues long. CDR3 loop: CATSRDRNQRPQYF. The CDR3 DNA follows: TGTGCCACCAGCAGAGATAGGAATCAGAGACCCCAGTACTTC. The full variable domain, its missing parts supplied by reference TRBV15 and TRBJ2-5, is DAMVIQNPRYQVTQFGKPVTLSCSQTLNHNVMYWYQQKSSQAPKLLFHYYDKDFNNEADTPDNFQSRRPNTSFCFLDIRSPGLGDTAMYLCATSRDRNQRPQYFGPGTRLLVL.

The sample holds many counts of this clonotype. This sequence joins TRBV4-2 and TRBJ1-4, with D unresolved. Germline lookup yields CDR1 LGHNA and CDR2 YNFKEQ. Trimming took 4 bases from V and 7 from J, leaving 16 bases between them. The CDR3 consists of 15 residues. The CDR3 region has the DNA TGTGCCAGCAGCCTAGGCGATCGAGGGTCTGAAAAACTGTTTTTT. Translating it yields CASSLGDRGSEKLFF.

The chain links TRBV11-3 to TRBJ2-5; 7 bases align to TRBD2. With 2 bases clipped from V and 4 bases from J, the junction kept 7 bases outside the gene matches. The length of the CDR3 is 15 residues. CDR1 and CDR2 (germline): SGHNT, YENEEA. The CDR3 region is CASSLIGTNRETQYF. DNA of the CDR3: TGTGCCAGCAGCTTAATCGGGACTAACCGAGAGACCCAGTACTTC.

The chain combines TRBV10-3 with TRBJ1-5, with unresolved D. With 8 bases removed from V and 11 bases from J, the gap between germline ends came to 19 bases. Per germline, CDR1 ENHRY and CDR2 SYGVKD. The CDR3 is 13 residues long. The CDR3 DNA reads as TGTGCCATCGGGGTCCTAGGAGAGGAGACCCAGCATTTT. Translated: CAIGVLGEETQHF.

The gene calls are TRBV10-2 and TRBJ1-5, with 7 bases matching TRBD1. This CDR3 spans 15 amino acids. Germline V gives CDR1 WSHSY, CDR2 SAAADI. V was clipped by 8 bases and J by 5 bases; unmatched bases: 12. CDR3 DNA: TGCGCCAGCGACCAGCGGTCAGGGGGTTATCAGCCCCAGCATTTT. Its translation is CASDQRSGGYQPQHF.

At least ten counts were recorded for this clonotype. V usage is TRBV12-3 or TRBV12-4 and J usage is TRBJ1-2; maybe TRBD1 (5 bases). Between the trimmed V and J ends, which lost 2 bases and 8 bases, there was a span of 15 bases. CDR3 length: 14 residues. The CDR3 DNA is TGTGCCAGCAGTTTAAATGGTAGGGGACGCGGCTACACCTTC. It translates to CASSLNGRGRGYTF.

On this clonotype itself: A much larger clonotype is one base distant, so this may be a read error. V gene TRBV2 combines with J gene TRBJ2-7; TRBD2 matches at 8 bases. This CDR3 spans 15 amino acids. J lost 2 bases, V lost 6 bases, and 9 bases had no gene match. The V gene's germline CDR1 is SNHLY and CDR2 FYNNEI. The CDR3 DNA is TGTGCCAGCAGCCCCGGACTAGCAGAAGCCTACGAGCAGTACTTC. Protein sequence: CASSPGLAEAYEQYF.

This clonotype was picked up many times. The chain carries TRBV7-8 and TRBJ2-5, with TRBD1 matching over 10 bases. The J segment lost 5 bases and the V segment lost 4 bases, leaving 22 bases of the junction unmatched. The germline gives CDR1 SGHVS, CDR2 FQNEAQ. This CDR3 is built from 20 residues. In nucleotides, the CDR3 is TGTGCCAGCAGCTCCAAATCTCTCTTTAGTGGGACAGGGGTACGGGAGACCCAGTACTTC. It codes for CASSSKSLFSGTGVRETQYF. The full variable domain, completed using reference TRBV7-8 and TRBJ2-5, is GAGVSQSPRYKVAKRGQDVALRCDPISGHVSLFWYQQALGQGPEFLTYFQNEAQLDKSGLPSDRFFAERPEGSVSTLKIQRTQQEDSAVYLCASSSKSLFSGTGVRETQYFGPGTRLLVL.

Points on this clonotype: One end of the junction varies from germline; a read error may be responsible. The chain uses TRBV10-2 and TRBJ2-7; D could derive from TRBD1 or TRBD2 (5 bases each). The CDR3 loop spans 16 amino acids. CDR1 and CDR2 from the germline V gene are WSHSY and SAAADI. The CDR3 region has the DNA TGTGCCAGCAGTGAGCCTGGGACGGGAAGCTCCTACGAGCAGTACTTC. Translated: CASSEPGTGSSYEQYF.

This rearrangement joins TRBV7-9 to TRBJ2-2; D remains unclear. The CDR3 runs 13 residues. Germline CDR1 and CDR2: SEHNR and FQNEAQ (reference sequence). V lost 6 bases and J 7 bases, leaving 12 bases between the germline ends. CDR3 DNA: TGTGCCAGCAGACAAACCTTAAGCGGGGAGCTGTTTTTT. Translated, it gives CASRQTLSGELFF.

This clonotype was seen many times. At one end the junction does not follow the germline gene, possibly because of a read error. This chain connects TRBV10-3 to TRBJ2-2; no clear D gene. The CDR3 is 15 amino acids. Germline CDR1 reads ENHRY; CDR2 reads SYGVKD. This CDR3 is CASSYAAANTGELFF. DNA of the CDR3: TGTGCCAGCAGTTACGCGGCAGCGAACACCGGGGAGCTGTTTTTT.

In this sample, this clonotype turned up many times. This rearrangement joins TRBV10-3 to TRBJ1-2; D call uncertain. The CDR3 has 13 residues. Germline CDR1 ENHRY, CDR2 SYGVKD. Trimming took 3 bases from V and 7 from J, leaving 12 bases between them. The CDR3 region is CAISDAGSGGYTF. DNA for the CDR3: TGTGCCATCAGTGATGCGGGGAGTGGTGGCTACACCTTC.

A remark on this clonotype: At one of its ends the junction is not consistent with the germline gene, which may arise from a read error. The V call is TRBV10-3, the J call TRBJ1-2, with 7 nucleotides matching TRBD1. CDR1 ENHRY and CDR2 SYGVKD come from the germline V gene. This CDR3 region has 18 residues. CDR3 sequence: CAVSENSLSLTGNYGYTF. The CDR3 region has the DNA TGTGCCGTCAGTGAGAATTCCTTATCGTTGACAGGGAACTATGGCTACACCTTC.

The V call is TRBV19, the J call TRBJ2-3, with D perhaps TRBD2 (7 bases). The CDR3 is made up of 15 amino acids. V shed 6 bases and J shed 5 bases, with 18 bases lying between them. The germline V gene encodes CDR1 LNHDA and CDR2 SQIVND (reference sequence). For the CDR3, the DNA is TGTGCCAGTAGACGCGCGGGGGCCGCAAGAGATACGCAGTATTTT. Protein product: CASRRAGAARDTQYF.

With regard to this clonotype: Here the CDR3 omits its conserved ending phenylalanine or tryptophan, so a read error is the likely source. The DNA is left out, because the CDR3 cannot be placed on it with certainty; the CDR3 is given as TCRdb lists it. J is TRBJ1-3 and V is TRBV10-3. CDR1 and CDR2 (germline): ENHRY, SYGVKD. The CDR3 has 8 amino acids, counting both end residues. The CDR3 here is CASSEPGP.

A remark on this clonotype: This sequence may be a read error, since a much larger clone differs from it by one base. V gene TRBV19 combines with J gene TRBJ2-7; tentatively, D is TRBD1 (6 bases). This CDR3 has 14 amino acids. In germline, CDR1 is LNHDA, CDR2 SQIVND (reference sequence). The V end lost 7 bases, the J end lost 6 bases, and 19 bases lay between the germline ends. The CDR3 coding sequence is TGTGCCAGTACCCCGTCAGGGGAGTCTCTCGAGCAGTACTTC. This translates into CASTPSGESLEQYF.

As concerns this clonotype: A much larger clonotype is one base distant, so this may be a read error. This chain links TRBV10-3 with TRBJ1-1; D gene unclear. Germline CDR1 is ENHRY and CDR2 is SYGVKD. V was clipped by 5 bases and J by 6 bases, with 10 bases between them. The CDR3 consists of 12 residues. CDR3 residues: CAISYSTAEAFF. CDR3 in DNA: TGTGCCATCAGTTACTCGACGGCTGAAGCTTTCTTT.

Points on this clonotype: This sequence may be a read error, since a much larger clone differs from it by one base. The CDR3 reads CASSQLWGDGYTF. Written as DNA, the CDR3 is TGTGCCAGCAGCCAACTGTGGGGGGATGGCTACACCTTC. The genes are TRBV14 and TRBJ1-2; D is perhaps TRBD1 (5 bases). Trimming shortened V by 2 bases and J by 6 bases, and 10 bases separated the two germline ends. Germline V CDR1 and CDR2: SGHDN, FVKESK. The CDR3 has 13 residues.

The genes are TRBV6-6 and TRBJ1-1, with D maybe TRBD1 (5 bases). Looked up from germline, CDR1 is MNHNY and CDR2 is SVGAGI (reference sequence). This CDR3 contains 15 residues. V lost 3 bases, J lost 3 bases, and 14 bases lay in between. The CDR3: CASSYLGGGDTEAFF. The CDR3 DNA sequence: TGTGCCAGCAGTTATCTCGGGGGGGGTGACACTGAAGCTTTCTTT.